These 16 T cell receptor beta chains originate from one sample sequenced in a study of shared clonotypes between healthy human individuals. Naivety among CD8 cells was defined by CD45RO negativity and positive CCR7 selection, thereby excluding terminally differentiated effector memory CD45RA+ cells. Measured with immunoSEQ multiplex PCR; TCRdb has only the in-frame clones, and not every one. This table has around 2,000,000 clones, less than 95% appearing once. What was sequenced was naive CD8+ T cells sorted from blood. Source of these receptors: a man aged 18-30 years in good health.

This chain connects TRBV19 to TRBJ1-2, with a tentative D call TRBD1 (5 bases). CDR3 length equals 11 residues. Trimming cost V 7 bases and J 8 bases, with 11 bases left between them. CDR1 and CDR2 from the germline V gene are LNHDA and SQIVND (reference sequence). Here the CDR3 DNA reads TGTGCCAGTACCGACAGAGAAGGCTACACCTTC. Protein: CASTDREGYTF.

With regard to this clone: At the DNA level, this CDR3 is encoded by other sequences in the same sample as well. This chain uses TRBV5-4 with TRBJ2-7, with 10 bases aligning to TRBD1. The V and J ends lost 4 bases and 3 bases, in that order; junction bases with no gene match: 4. The CDR3 is 14 residues long. Looked up from germline, CDR1 is SGHNT and CDR2 is YYREEE (reference sequence). CDR3 in DNA: TGTGCCAGCAGCCCAGGGACAGGGGTCTACGAGCAGTACTTC. This gives the protein CASSPGTGVYEQYF.

Only one count was recorded for this clone. The rearrangement uses TRBV27 and TRBJ2-1; 7 bases fit TRBD2. V was pared by 7 bases and J by 7 bases, with 10 bases of the junction left unmatched. The CDR3 covers 14 residues. Germline assignment: CDR1 MNHEY and CDR2 SMNVEV (reference sequence). CDR3 in DNA: TGTGCCAGCACCCCGGGGGGTTTAGTAAATGAGCAGTTCTTC. Its translation is CASTPGGLVNEQFF.

Concerning this clone itself: The same CDR3 can be traced to other DNA sequences in this sample. V gene TRBV4-3 combines with J gene TRBJ1-2; 8 bases are shared with TRBD1. The CDR3 loop spans 15 amino acids. V shed 0 bases, J shed 5 bases, and the junction held 5 bases outside the gene matches. Germline CDR1 reads LGHNA; CDR2 reads YSLEER. CDR3 region: CASSQDDRGSYGYTF. CDR3 DNA: TGCGCCAGCAGCCAAGATGACAGGGGCAGTTATGGCTACACCTTC.

The rearrangement links TRBV6-1 to TRBJ2-2; 9 bases match TRBD1. CDR1 and CDR2 from the germline V gene are MNHNS and SASEGT. This CDR3 spans 16 amino acids. V lost 4 bases and J lost 8; bases outside the gene matches: 11. CDR3 amino acids: CASSGVGQGHLGELFF. The CDR3 DNA follows: TGTGCCAGCAGTGGAGTCGGACAGGGGCACCTAGGGGAGCTGTTTTTT.

The V and J genes are TRBV5-4 and TRBJ1-1; D is uncertain. Per germline, CDR1 SGHNT and CDR2 YYREEE (reference sequence). Trimming removed 0 bases from V and 6 bases from J, with 9 bases in between. CDR3 length: 13 amino acids. This CDR3 reads CASSLAPGPEAFF. The DNA for the CDR3 is TGTGCCAGCAGCTTGGCCCCGGGCCCTGAAGCTTTCTTT.

The chain links TRBV5-1 to TRBJ2-7, with 7 bases that match TRBD2. The V and J ends lost 5 bases and 2 bases, in that order; junction bases with no gene match: 4. The CDR3 runs to 13 residues. Germline values: CDR1 SGHRS, CDR2 YFSETQ. CDR3 nucleotides: TGCGCCAGCAGGGAGGGACTAACCTACGAGCAGTACTTC. Translation: CASREGLTYEQYF.

This chain connects TRBV6-5 to TRBJ2-3; D is ambiguous. The CDR3 is 14 residues long. V dropped 0 bases and J dropped 6 bases, with 10 bases sitting between them. Per the germline V gene, CDR1 is MNHEY and CDR2 is SVGAGI. The CDR3 reads CASSYSFPPDTQYF. For the CDR3, the DNA is TGTGCCAGCAGTTACTCCTTTCCACCGGATACGCAGTATTTT.

The CDR3 DNA is TGTGCCAGCAGTTTAGGTCCCGGGGGAACTAATGAAAAACTGTTTTTT. This sequence encodes CASSLGPGGTNEKLFF. This sequence joins TRBV27 and TRBJ1-4, with D perhaps TRBD1 (5 bases). CDR3 length equals 16 residues. Germline-derived CDR1 and CDR2 are MNHEY and SMNVEV (reference sequence). The V gene lost 2 bases and the J gene lost 1 base, with 11 bases spanning the gap.

The chain is built from TRBV5-1 and TRBJ2-7; D may correspond to TRBD1 or TRBD2 (6 bases each). The germline V gene has CDR1 SGHRS and CDR2 YFSETQ. V lost 0 bases, J lost 2 bases, and 18 bases lay in between. This CDR3 has 17 residues. The CDR3, as DNA: TGCGCCAGCAGCTTGGGTCAATCTCTGAGGGGGGCCTACGAGCAGTACTTC. It codes for CASSLGQSLRGAYEQYF.

J is TRBJ1-5 and V is TRBV6-1; no clear D. Trimming removed 3 bases from V and 3 bases from J, with 9 bases in between. Germline V gene data show CDR1 as MNHNS and CDR2 as SASEGT. CDR3 size: 14 residues. DNA for the CDR3: TGTGCCAGCAGTGATGAGGGATTCAATCAGCCCCAGCATTTT. Translating gives CASSDEGFNQPQHF.

This chain connects TRBV29-1 to TRBJ2-3; D might be TRBD1 or TRBD2, each matching 5 bases. The CDR3 loop spans 11 amino acids. Trimming left V 7 bases short and J 5 bases short, with 10 bases between. The V gene's germline CDR1 is SQVTM and CDR2 ANQGSEA. CDR3 in DNA: TGCAGCGCCGGGGCCGTAGATACGCAGTATTTT. It specifies CSAGAVDTQYF.

The gene calls are TRBV5-6 and TRBJ2-7; perhaps TRBD1 as D (5 bases). Germline CDR1 reads SGHDT; CDR2 reads YYEEEE. The CDR3 totals 15 residues. Trimming cost V 2 bases and J 6 bases, with 18 bases left between them. The chain's CDR3 is CASSLWGAVSFEQYF. DNA for the CDR3: TGTGCCAGCAGCTTATGGGGCGCGGTTAGCTTCGAGCAGTACTTC.

The DNA of the CDR3 is TGTGCCAGCAGCCCCAGCACAAGCGGGAGGGACGGTAACGAGCAGTACTTC. Translation gives CASSPSTSGRDGNEQYF. The chain links TRBV9 to TRBJ2-7, with 10 bases aligning to TRBD2. J was trimmed by 5 bases and V by 4 bases; bases with no gene match: 15. Germline V gene lookup returns CDR1 SGDLS and CDR2 YYNGEE. The CDR3 loop spans 17 amino acids.

The V and J genes are TRBV4-3 and TRBJ1-1; D uncertain. The CDR3 is 18 residues long. The V and J ends lost 3 bases and 0 bases respectively, with 20 bases between them. The germline V gene encodes CDR1 LGHNA and CDR2 YSLEER. CDR3 amino acids: CASSQFVGEETMNTEAFF. DNA of the CDR3: TGCGCCAGCAGCCAGTTCGTGGGAGAGGAGACCATGAACACTGAAGCTTTCTTT.

The gene calls are TRBV29-1 and TRBJ2-5; no clear D gene. The germline V and J ends were trimmed by 0 bases and 5 bases, with 10 bases remaining between them. CDR1 SQVTM and CDR2 ANQGSEA come from the germline V gene. The CDR3 covers 13 residues. This CDR3 is CSVEDTRFETQYF. The CDR3, as DNA: TGCAGCGTTGAAGACACCAGGTTCGAGACCCAGTACTTC.